Below, 12 T cell receptor beta chains from the same sample are listed, as sequenced in a study of shared clonotypes between healthy human individuals. The repertoire was sequenced with immunoSEQ multiplex PCR; TCRdb's copy has only in-frame clones and lacks some. This table has about 700,000 clones, about 90% appearing once. Naive CD8 populations comprised CD45RO-negative cells positively selected for CCR7, excluding terminally differentiated effector memory CD45RA+ cells. The specimen was naive CD8+ T cells sorted from blood. The receptors come from a man younger than 45 in good health.

The rearrangement joins TRBV28 to TRBJ1-1; tentative D call: TRBD1 (6 bases). Germline CDR1 MDHEN, CDR2 SYDVKM. Between the trimmed V and J ends, which lost 6 bases and 5 bases, there was a span of 19 bases. The CDR3 length is 15 residues. CDR3 region: CASRPGRGAHTEAFF. The CDR3 DNA follows: TGTGCCAGCAGACCCGGGCGGGGGGCGCATACTGAAGCTTTCTTT.

This chain joins TRBV27 and TRBJ2-1; D call uncertain. The CDR3 runs 13 residues. Germline lookup yields CDR1 MNHEY and CDR2 SMNVEV (reference sequence). Trimming shortened V by 4 bases and J by 4 bases, and 8 bases separated the two germline ends. The CDR3, as DNA: TGTGCCAGCAGTTCGGACCTGTACAATGAGCAGTTCTTC. It yields the protein CASSSDLYNEQFF.

This clone is a singleton in its sample. This chain links TRBV27 with TRBJ1-5; D remains unclear. The CDR3 loop spans 15 amino acids. Between the trimmed V and J ends, which lost 2 bases and 0 bases, there was a span of 8 bases. Germline assignment: CDR1 MNHEY and CDR2 SMNVEV (reference sequence). CDR3 in amino acids: CASSLTSGSNQPQHF. The DNA for the CDR3 is TGTGCCAGCAGTTTAACGTCAGGTAGCAATCAGCCCCAGCATTTT.

Concerning this clone: Lacking the conserved final phenylalanine or tryptophan, this CDR3 likely reflects a read error. J is TRBJ1-1 and V is TRBV7-9; 7 bases match TRBD1. The CDR3 is 13 amino acids. The V gene end was trimmed by 1 base and the J gene end by 8 bases; junction bases not matched to a gene: 4. The germline V gene has CDR1 SEHNR and CDR2 FQNEAQ (reference sequence). The CDR3 nucleotides read TGTGCCAGCAGCTTAGAAGGGACAGCAGAAGCTTTCCTT. It codes for CASSLEGTAEAFL.

Here the CDR3 reads CASRATTTGTGNIQYF. CDR3 sequence (DNA): TGTGCCAGTAGGGCAACCACGACCGGGACAGGGAACATTCAGTACTTC. The J gene is TRBJ2-4, the V gene TRBV19, with TRBD1 matching over 9 bases. The germline CDR1 and CDR2 sequences are LNHDA and SQIVND (reference sequence). With 6 bases clipped from V and 7 bases from J, the junction kept 13 bases outside the gene matches. The CDR3 extends over 16 amino acids.

The chain employs TRBV6-6 and TRBJ2-7, with D hard to call. The CDR3 loop spans 12 amino acids. Trimming stripped 6 bases from V and 5 bases from J, with 11 bases between. Germline V gives CDR1 MNHNY, CDR2 SVGAGI (reference sequence). The CDR3 DNA is TGTGCCAGCAGCGTCCTCTGGAACGAGCAGTACTTC. Translating it yields CASSVLWNEQYF.

The V call is TRBV9, the J call TRBJ1-4; 7 bases fit TRBD1. CDR3 size: 14 residues. The junction had 10 bases not matched to a gene; V was cut back by 6 bases and J by 8 bases. From germline, CDR1 is SGDLS and CDR2 YYNGEE. The CDR3 spells CASTLQGGKEKLFF. In nucleotides, the CDR3 is TGTGCCAGCACCCTTCAGGGGGGAAAAGAAAAACTGTTTTTT. The full variable domain, its missing parts supplied by reference TRBV9 and TRBJ1-4, is DSGVTQTPKHLITATGQRVTLRCSPRSGDLSVYWYQQSLDQGLQFLIQYYNGEERAKGNILERFSAQQFPDLHSELNLSSLELGDSALYFCASTLQGGKEKLFFGSGTQLSVL.

The rearrangement uses TRBV7-2 and TRBJ2-7; 9 nucleotides align to TRBD2. The junction had 8 bases not matched to a gene; V was cut back by 5 bases and J by 3 bases. This CDR3 spans 15 amino acids. CDR1 is SGHTA, CDR2 FQGNSA, per germline. CDR3 residues: CASSPAGGNFYEQYF. DNA of the CDR3: TGTGCCAGCAGCCCCGCGGGGGGGAACTTCTACGAGCAGTACTTC.

The chain carries TRBV19 and TRBJ1-1; D gene uncertain. Trimming pared 5 bases from V and 7 bases from J, leaving 8 bases between. Germline V CDR1 and CDR2: LNHDA, SQIVND (reference sequence). The CDR3 runs to 11 residues. The CDR3 DNA follows: TGTGCCAGTAGTTCGGGTGATGAAGCTTTCTTT. It translates to CASSSGDEAFF.

This clone showed up just a few times. This chain links TRBV28 with TRBJ1-5; D might be TRBD1 (6 bases). The V end was cut by 3 bases, the J end by 6 bases, with 18 bases between. This CDR3 contains 16 residues. The V gene's germline CDR1 is MDHEN and CDR2 SYDVKM. For the CDR3, the DNA is TGTGCCAGCAGTTTTGCGGGGACACTTGGACGTCAGCCCCAGCATTTT. Its protein is CASSFAGTLGRQPQHF. The entire variable domain, with the rest obtained from reference TRBV28 and TRBJ1-5, is as follows: DVKVTQSSRYLVKRTGEKVFLECVQDMDHENMFWYRQDPGLGLRLIYFSYDVKMKEKGDIPEGYSVSREKKERFSLILESASTNQTSMYLCASSFAGTLGRQPQHFGDGTRLSIL.

The chain recombines TRBV27 with TRBJ2-7; D not certain. CDR1 and CDR2 (germline): MNHEY, SMNVEV (reference sequence). This CDR3 comprises 12 residues. Trimming pared 3 bases from V and 4 bases from J, leaving 7 bases between. CDR3 in DNA: TGTGCCAGCAGTTTCCAAATTTACGAGCAGTACTTC. Translating gives CASSFQIYEQYF.

This clone has just one count. A much bigger clone sits one base away, suggesting this may be a read error. Other DNA sequences in the sample encode the same CDR3. The gene calls are TRBV11-2 and TRBJ2-7; D gene uncertain. Trimming left V 6 bases short and J 0 bases short, with 3 bases between. This CDR3 has 11 residues. Germline CDR1 reads SGHAT; CDR2 reads FQNNGV. CDR3 DNA: TGTGCCAGCAGTTCCTCCTACGAGCAGTACTTC. As protein: CASSSSYEQYF.